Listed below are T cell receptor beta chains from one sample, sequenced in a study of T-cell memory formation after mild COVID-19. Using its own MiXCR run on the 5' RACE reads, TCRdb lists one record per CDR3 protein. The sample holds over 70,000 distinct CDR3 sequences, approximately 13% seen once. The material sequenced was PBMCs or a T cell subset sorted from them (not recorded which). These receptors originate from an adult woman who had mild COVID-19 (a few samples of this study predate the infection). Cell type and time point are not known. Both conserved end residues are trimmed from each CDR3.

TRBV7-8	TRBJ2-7	ASSARTGAYEQY
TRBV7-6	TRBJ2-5	ASSPPGPDQETQY
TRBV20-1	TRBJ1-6	SARDEAGGLNNSPLH
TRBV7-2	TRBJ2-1	ASSSGLAGGNEQF
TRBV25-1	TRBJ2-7	ASSAGPLGEEQY
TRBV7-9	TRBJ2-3	ASSWTSGGTTDTQY
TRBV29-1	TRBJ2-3	SVVKLAGGPITDTQY
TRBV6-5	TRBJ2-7	ASSNGPTYEQY
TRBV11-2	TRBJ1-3	ASSLAQISGNTIY
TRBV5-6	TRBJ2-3	ASSYGTSGRTDTQY
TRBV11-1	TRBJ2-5	ASSLWGTTQETQY
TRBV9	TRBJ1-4	ASSAEGGTASEKLF
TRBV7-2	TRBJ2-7	ASSHETSGRDYEQY
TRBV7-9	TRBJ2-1	ASSPGPTSLPVLVNEQF
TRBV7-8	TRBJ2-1	ASLLRGEKF
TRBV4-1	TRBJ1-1	ASSPLVSGRANTEAF
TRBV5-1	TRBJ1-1	ASILGQGSTEAF
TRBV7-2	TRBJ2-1	ASSPLGDEQF
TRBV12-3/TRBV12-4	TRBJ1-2	ASSFAEGLYNYGYT
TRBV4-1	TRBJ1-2	ASSQDRMANYGYT
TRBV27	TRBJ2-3	ASSPLAGGPYTDTQY
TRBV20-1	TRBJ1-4	SARVGTEATNEKLF
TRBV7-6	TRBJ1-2	ASSPSPGQGDYGYT
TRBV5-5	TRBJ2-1	ASSLGIFTGGPLDEQF
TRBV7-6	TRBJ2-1	ASSLGLESEQF
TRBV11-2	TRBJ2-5	ASSLEGELETQY
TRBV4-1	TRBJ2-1	ASSPDRAVYNEQF
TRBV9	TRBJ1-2	ASSATGGGKYGYT
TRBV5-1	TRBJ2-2	ASSGAGTENTGDLF
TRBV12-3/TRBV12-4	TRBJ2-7	ASSPRGRASYEQY
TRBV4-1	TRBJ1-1	ASSQGQITEAF
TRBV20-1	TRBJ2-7	SAAHGTGGSEEQY
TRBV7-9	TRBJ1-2	ASSPSRVGGYT
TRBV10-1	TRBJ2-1	ASSEIGSAYYNEQF
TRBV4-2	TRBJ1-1	ASSPQTGPNTEAF
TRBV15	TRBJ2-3	ATSRDHRGSDTQY
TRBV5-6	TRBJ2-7	ASSLSGQLYEQY